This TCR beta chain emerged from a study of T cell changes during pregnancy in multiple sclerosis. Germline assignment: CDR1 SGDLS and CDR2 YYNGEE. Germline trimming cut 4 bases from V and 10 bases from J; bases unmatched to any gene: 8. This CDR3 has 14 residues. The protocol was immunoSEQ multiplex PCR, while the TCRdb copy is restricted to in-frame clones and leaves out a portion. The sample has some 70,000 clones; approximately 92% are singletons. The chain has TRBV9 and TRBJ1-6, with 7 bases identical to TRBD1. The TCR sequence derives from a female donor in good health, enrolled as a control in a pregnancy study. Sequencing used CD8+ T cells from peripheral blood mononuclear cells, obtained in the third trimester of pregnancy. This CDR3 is CASSPGTVLSPLHF. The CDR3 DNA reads TGTGCCAGCAGCCCTGGGACAGTTCTCTCACCCCTCCACTTT. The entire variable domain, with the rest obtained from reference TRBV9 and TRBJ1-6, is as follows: DSGVTQTPKHLITATGQRVTLRCSPRSGDLSVYWYQQSLDQGLQFLIQYYNGEERAKGNILERFSAQQFPDLHSELNLSSLELGDSALYFCASSPGTVLSPLHFGNGTRLTVT.